This T cell receptor beta chain appears in the sequencing data of a study of T cell changes during pregnancy in multiple sclerosis. V lost 5 bases and J lost 7, with 20 bases in between. This CDR3 contains 15 residues. The germline V gene encodes CDR1 MDHEN and CDR2 SYDVKM. TCRdb's copy holds only in-frame clones and misses some; the assay was immunoSEQ multiplex PCR. Of around 33,000 clones in the sample, less than 90% were seen once. The chain carries TRBV28 and TRBJ1-2, with a tentative D call TRBD1 (6 bases). Sample: CD8+ T cells from peripheral blood mononuclear cells, taken before pregnancy. The TCR comes from a female donor with multiple sclerosis, enrolled in a pregnancy study. CDR3 DNA: TGTGCCAGCAGTCCCTACAGTACACAGGGACCTGGCTACACCTTC. Translating it yields CASSPYSTQGPGYTF.